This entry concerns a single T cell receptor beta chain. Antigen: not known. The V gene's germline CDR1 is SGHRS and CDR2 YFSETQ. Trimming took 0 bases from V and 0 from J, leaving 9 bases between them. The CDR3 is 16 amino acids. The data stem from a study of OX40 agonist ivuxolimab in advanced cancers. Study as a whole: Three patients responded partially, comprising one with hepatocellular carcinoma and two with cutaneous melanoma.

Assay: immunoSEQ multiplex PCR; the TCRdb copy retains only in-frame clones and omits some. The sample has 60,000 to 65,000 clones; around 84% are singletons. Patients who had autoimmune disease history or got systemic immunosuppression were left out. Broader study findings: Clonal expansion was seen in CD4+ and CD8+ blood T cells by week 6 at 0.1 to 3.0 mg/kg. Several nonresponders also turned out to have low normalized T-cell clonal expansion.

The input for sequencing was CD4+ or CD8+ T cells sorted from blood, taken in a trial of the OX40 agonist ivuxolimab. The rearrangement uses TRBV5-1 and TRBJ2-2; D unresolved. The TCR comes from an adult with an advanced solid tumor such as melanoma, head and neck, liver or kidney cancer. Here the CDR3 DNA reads TGCGCCAGCAGCTTGGTGCAAACCGCGAACACCGGGGAGCTGTTTTTT. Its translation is CASSLVQTANTGELFF.